This T cell receptor (beta chain) was captured in a study of blood T cell repertoires in COVID-19. This CDR3 region has 15 residues. V was clipped by 0 bases and J by 4 bases; unmatched bases: 5. The germline V gene has CDR1 LNHNV and CDR2 YYDKDF (reference sequence). Authors' processing steps: Quantification of nucleated cells was approximated via reference gene primer amplification. Sequencing was performed with immunoSEQ multiplex PCR; in TCRdb, only in-frame clones are kept and a portion is missing. V, J and clone size reflect that table, while D and trimming were determined from the DNA. Altogether 150,000 to 200,000 clones are present, 86% being singletons, with the ten largest covering 7% to 8%.

The V and J genes are TRBV15 and TRBJ1-2; TRBD1 matches at 7 bases. Sequences were obtained from peripheral blood. The TCR originated in a woman aged 80 or over in a cohort sampled during active or convalescent COVID-19. This chain's CDR3 is CATSRERGRGYGYTF. DNA of the CDR3: TGTGCCACCAGCAGAGAGAGGGGGCGCGGCTATGGCTACACCTTC.